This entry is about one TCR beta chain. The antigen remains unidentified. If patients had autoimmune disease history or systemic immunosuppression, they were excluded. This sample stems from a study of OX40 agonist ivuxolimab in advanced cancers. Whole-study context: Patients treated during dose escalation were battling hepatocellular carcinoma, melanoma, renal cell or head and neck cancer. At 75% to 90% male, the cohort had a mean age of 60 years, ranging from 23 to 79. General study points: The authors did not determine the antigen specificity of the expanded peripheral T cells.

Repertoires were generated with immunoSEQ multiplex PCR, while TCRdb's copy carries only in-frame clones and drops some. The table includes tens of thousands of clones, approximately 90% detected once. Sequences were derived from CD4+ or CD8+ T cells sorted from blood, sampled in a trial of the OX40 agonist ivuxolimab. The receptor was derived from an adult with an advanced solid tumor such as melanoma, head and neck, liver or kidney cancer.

The CDR3 loop is CASSLLGQNYGYTF. Here the CDR3 DNA reads TGTGCCAGCAGCTTATTGGGGCAGAACTATGGCTACACCTTC. The chain joins TRBV7-2 to TRBJ1-2; TRBD1 might be the D (5 bases). This CDR3 has 14 residues. CDR1 is SGHTA, CDR2 FQGNSA, per germline. Trimming pared 2 bases from V and 2 bases from J, leaving 9 bases between.